A selection of T cell receptor beta chains follows, all from one sample in a study of shared clonotypes between healthy human individuals. The table came from immunoSEQ multiplex PCR; TCRdb's copy has only in-frame clones and leaves some out. The table shows about 800,000 clones, with just over 95% occurring only once. The sample was naive CD8+ T cells sorted from blood. These receptors were taken from a man younger than 45 in good health. Each CDR3 is given with its conserved first and last residue. A D gene is named only where the DNA matches it firmly. Size is stated for part of the rows, as once, few or many counts, or as a class when the clone is expanded.

D	V	size	J	DNA	CDR3
.	TRBV29-1	once	TRBJ2-2	TGCAGCGTTGAGTACGGTTCCACCGGGGAGCTGTTTTTT	CSVEYGSTGELFF
TRBD1	TRBV5-6	.	TRBJ2-7	TGTGCCAGCAGCTGGGACAGGGATGACGAGCAGTACTTC	CASSWDRDDEQYF
.	TRBV19	.	TRBJ1-2	TGTGCCAGTAACCGCGGAGGCTATGGCTACACCTTC	CASNRGGYGYTF
TRBD1	TRBV15	.	TRBJ1-2	TGTGCCACCAGCAGAGAATCCACGGACAGGTGGTTGGATGGCTACACCTTC	CATSRESTDRWLDGYTF
.	TRBV19	.	TRBJ2-1	TGTGCCAGTAGTGGGGGCGAGCAGTTCTTC	CASSGGEQFF
.	TRBV27	.	TRBJ1-1	TGTGCCAGCAGTTGGGGCAGCGGGGGTGGTGAAGCTTTCTTT	CASSWGSGGGEAFF
.	TRBV19	.	TRBJ2-2	TGTGCCAGTAGTTATCCGGGTTTGGACACCGGGGAGCTGTTTTTT	CASSYPGLDTGELFF
.	TRBV27	.	TRBJ2-1	TGTGCCAGCAGTGGAGGGACAGCTTACAATGAGCAGTTCTTC	CASSGGTAYNEQFF
TRBD2	TRBV6-1	.	TRBJ2-3	TGTGCCAGCAGTGAACGGACTAGCGGGACGGATACGCAGTATTTT	CASSERTSGTDTQYF
.	TRBV27	.	TRBJ2-7	TGTGCCAGCAGTCGGGGTGGGGGAAGTGAGCAGTACTTC	CASSRGGGSEQYF
TRBD2	TRBV19	.	TRBJ2-7	TGTGCCAGTAGTTATGTTATTTCTAGCGGGAGCGAGCAGTACTTC	CASSYVISSGSEQYF
.	TRBV27	once	TRBJ2-7	TGTGCCAGCGTGGTCCGGGGGCAGGGGTTTAACTCCTACGAGCAGTACTTC	CASVVRGQGFNSYEQYF
.	TRBV6-5	.	TRBJ2-1	TGTGCCAGCACCAAGAGGGGTGAGCAGTTCTTC	CASTKRGEQFF
.	TRBV27	.	TRBJ1-2	TGTGCCAGCAGTTTAGGCAGTAACTATGGCTACACCTTC	CASSLGSNYGYTF
.	TRBV7-8	.	TRBJ1-2	TGTGCCAGCAGCTTAAGCATGAGTACCGTACGGTACTACACCTTC	CASSLSMSTVRYYTF
TRBD2	TRBV27	once	TRBJ2-7	TGTGCCAGCAGTTTACAGGGACTAGCGCACGGAGAGCAGTACTTC	CASSLQGLAHGEQYF
TRBD1	TRBV10-2	.	TRBJ2-7	TGCGCCAGCAGCCTTCCCGGACAGGGGTACGAGCAGTACTTC	CASSLPGQGYEQYF
TRBD2	TRBV27	.	TRBJ2-1	TGTGCCAGCAGCGGGGGGACCTACAATGAGCAGTTCTTC	CASSGGTYNEQFF
TRBD2	TRBV11-2	.	TRBJ2-5	TGTGCCAGCAGCTTAGAGACTAGCGGGCCCAAAGAGACCCAGTACTTC	CASSLETSGPKETQYF
.	TRBV7-2	.	TRBJ2-5	TGTGCCAGCAGCTATAGCGGTCCTCAAGAGACCCAGTACTTC	CASSYSGPQETQYF
TRBD2	TRBV2	.	TRBJ2-5	TGTGCCGCCAATAAGGCTAGCGGGAGTTTAGAGACCCAGTACTTC	CAANKASGSLETQYF
TRBD1	TRBV27	.	TRBJ2-7	TGTGCCAGCAGGTTGGGACAGCACTACGAGCAGTACTTC	CASRLGQHYEQYF
.	TRBV5-4	.	TRBJ2-5	TGTGCCAGCAGCTTGTCGGTGGGCGGGAACAGGGGAGGGGCCCAGTACTTC	CASSLSVGGNRGGAQYF
.	TRBV5-1	.	TRBJ2-2	TGCGCCAGCACGAACACCGGGGAGCTGTTTTTT	CASTNTGELFF
.	TRBV21-1	.	TRBJ2-4	TGTGCCAGCAGCAAAGAGGGACAGGGACTAGCCAAAAACATTCAGTACTTC	CASSKEGQGLAKNIQYF
.	TRBV4-1	.	TRBJ2-1	TGCGCCAGCAGCCAAGAGCAGGGTGAGCAGTTCTTC	CASSQEQGEQFF
.	TRBV29-1	.	TRBJ2-5	TGCAGCGTTGAACTCGGCGAGACCCAGTACTTC	CSVELGETQYF
TRBD2	TRBV7-9	.	TRBJ2-7	TGTGCCAGCAGCTCTCCGGGACTAACCCTCTACGAGCAGTACTTC	CASSSPGLTLYEQYF
.	TRBV9	.	TRBJ1-3	TGTGCCTCACGGGGCAGGTACTCTGGAAACACCATATATTTT	CASRGRYSGNTIYF
.	TRBV13	.	TRBJ2-7	TGTGCCAGCAGCCCCCGAGGGGGGGGCTCCTACGAGCAGTACTTC	CASSPRGGGSYEQYF
.	TRBV2	.	TRBJ1-4	TGTGCCAGCAGTGCGCGTGGAGAGGTTAATGAAAAACTGTTTTTT	CASSARGEVNEKLFF
.	TRBV5-1	.	TRBJ2-7	TGCGCCAGCAGCTTAGGGACAGAGCAGTACTTC	CASSLGTEQYF
TRBD1	TRBV7-3	once	TRBJ1-1	TGTGCCAGCAGCCCGGACAGGGGTTCTGAAGCTTTCTTT	CASSPDRGSEAFF
TRBD2	TRBV5-6	.	TRBJ2-3	TGTGCCAGCAGCTTGGTACTAGCGGGAAGCACAGATACGCAGTATTTT	CASSLVLAGSTDTQYF
.	TRBV9	.	TRBJ2-2	TGTGCCAGCAGACCCCAGGGTGGGGAGCTGTTTTTT	CASRPQGGELFF
.	TRBV28	.	TRBJ1-3	TGTGCCAGCACTACAACTGGAAACACCATATATTTT	CASTTTGNTIYF
.	TRBV11-2	.	TRBJ1-2	TGTGCCAGCAGCTTCTCGCCCACCTTC	CASSFSPTF
.	TRBV27	.	TRBJ2-2	TGTGCCAGCAGTTTACCAGCCAACACCGGGGAGCTGTTTTTT	CASSLPANTGELFF
.	TRBV5-6	.	TRBJ2-1	TGTGCCAGCAGTGATACCGGCGGGATTGGGCACAATGAGCAGTTCTTC	CASSDTGGIGHNEQFF
.	TRBV10-3	.	TRBJ2-5	TGTGCCATCAGTGAGTCGGATAGCCCGCCTGGTACCCAGTACTTC	CAISESDSPPGTQYF
.	TRBV7-3	once	TRBJ2-1	TGTGCCAGCAGCCAGGGGTTATACAATGAGCAGTTCTTC	CASSQGLYNEQFF
.	TRBV6-1	.	TRBJ2-1	TGTGCCAGCAGTGCTCCGGACGGCCAACCATCCTACAATGAGCAGTTCTTC	CASSAPDGQPSYNEQFF
.	TRBV7-9	.	TRBJ2-7	TGTGCCAGCAGCTTACCAGTTACCCCCTACGAGCAGTACTTC	CASSLPVTPYEQYF
TRBD2	TRBV29-1	.	TRBJ2-7	TGCAGCGTTAAGGGTCTAGCGGGAGTTTCCACCTACGAGCAGTACTTC	CSVKGLAGVSTYEQYF
.	TRBV18	.	TRBJ1-1	TGTGCCAGCTCACCGGACAGCGCCGGCGAGAACACTGAAGCTTTCTTT	CASSPDSAGENTEAFF
.	TRBV14	.	TRBJ2-7	TGTGCCAGCAGCCAATCTCCCGCCTACGAGCAGTACTTC	CASSQSPAYEQYF
TRBD1	TRBV6-5	.	TRBJ2-5	TGTGCCAGCAGTTCGACGGACGGACAGGCCGAGACCCAGTACTTC	CASSSTDGQAETQYF
.	TRBV7-9	.	TRBJ2-5	TGTGCCAGCATCAACAGGGTTGAGGAGACCCAGTACTTC	CASINRVEETQYF
.	TRBV13	.	TRBJ1-3	TGTGCCAGCAGCTTACCCCGAAGCTCTGGAAACACCATATATTTT	CASSLPRSSGNTIYF
.	TRBV14	.	TRBJ2-1	TGTGCCAGCAGCCAGACAGCCTACAATGAGCAGTTCTTC	CASSQTAYNEQFF
.	TRBV6-6	.	TRBJ1-1	TGTGCCAGCAGTGGGCTTTCGGATGAAGCTTTCTTT	CASSGLSDEAFF
TRBD1	TRBV29-1	.	TRBJ2-3	TGCAGCGTTGATCCGGGACAGGGTACAGATACGCAGTATTTT	CSVDPGQGTDTQYF
.	TRBV6-1	.	TRBJ2-7	TGTGCCAGCGTTAGGACTCTTTACGAGCAGTACTTC	CASVRTLYEQYF
.	TRBV9	.	TRBJ1-5	TGTGCCAGCAGCCCAGGCGGGGGCCCCCAGCATTTT	CASSPGGGPQHF
TRBD2	TRBV7-3	.	TRBJ2-3	TGTGCCAGCAGCTCGGCGGGACTAGCGGGTTCAGATACGCAGTATTTT	CASSSAGLAGSDTQYF
.	TRBV5-1	.	TRBJ2-1	TGCGCCAGCAGCTACGGATCGAGTCCCGCAATCAGTGAGCAGTTCTTC	CASSYGSSPAISEQFF
.	TRBV29-1	.	TRBJ2-7	TGCAGCGTTGTAGGGGATTCCTACGAGCAGTACTTC	CSVVGDSYEQYF